This entry features one TCR beta chain sequence. Profiled with immunoSEQ multiplex PCR; TCRdb holds only in-frame clones, not every one. There are 50,000 to 65,000 clones in the sample; more than 70% occur only once, and about 16% lies in the top ten. This entry comes from a study of blood T cell repertoires in COVID-19. Study as a whole: Material from acute and convalescent COVID-19 was sourced from the United States, Italy and Spain.

Germline-derived CDR1 and CDR2 are MNHEY and SVGAGI. V shed 5 bases and J shed 7 bases, with 14 bases lying between them. The CDR3 consists of 13 residues. This sequence originates from a man between 60 and 75 years old with COVID-19, enrolled during active disease. The sequenced sample consisted of peripheral blood. The gene calls are TRBV6-5 and TRBJ1-2; possible D gene TRBD1, 6 bases. The CDR3 bases are TGTGCCAGCAGTACAGGGCGTGTAGCTGGCTACACCTTC. It translates to CASSTGRVAGYTF.